This passage covers 3 T cell receptor beta chains from one sample sequenced in a study of blood T cell repertoires in COVID-19 (dated by TCRdb to between 2020 and 2021). The library came from the immunoSEQ multiplex PCR assay. TCRdb took this table from immuneACCESS and kept in-frame rearrangements with V and J called. Such tables lack part of the clones; where checked against another copy, unresolved V genes explain under half of the gap, and the rest is unexplained. The sample table lists roughly 480,000 clones, roughly nine tenths of them with a count of one. 0.9% of the sample is held by the ten biggest clonotypes. Sequencing was done on a sample of peripheral blood. The receptors derive from a man between 18 and 29 years old with COVID-19, enrolled during active disease.

The V and J genes are TRBV9 and TRBJ1-2, with a possible D match to TRBD1 (5 bases). Trimming shortened V by 1 base and J by 0 bases, and 16 bases separated the two germline ends. The CDR3 extends over 17 amino acids. The germline V gene has CDR1 SGDLS and CDR2 YYNGEE. The CDR3 region is CASSVSDSLLSNYGYTF. In nucleotides, the CDR3 is TGTGCCAGCAGCGTATCCGACAGCCTCCTTTCTAACTATGGCTACACCTTC. Supplemented by reference TRBV9 and TRBJ1-2, the full variable domain reads DSGVTQTPKHLITATGQRVTLRCSPRSGDLSVYWYQQSLDQGLQFLIQYYNGEERAKGNILERFSAQQFPDLHSELNLSSLELGDSALYFCASSVSDSLLSNYGYTFGSGTRLTVV.

This sequence joins TRBV7-8 and TRBJ1-5; D gene ambiguous. Trimming removed 0 bases at V and 5 bases at J, with 5 bases between. Germline V CDR1 and CDR2: SGHVS, FQNEAQ. The CDR3 is 13 residues long. CDR3 nucleotides: TGTGCCAGCAGCTTAGCTGTAGATCAGCCCCAGCATTTT. Its protein is CASSLAVDQPQHF.

The rearrangement uses TRBV2 and TRBJ1-2; 7 bases are a match to TRBD1. Trimming took 5 bases from V and 5 from J; bases not matched to a gene: 2. CDR3 length: 12 residues. Germline lookup yields CDR1 SNHLY and CDR2 FYNNEI. The CDR3 coding sequence is TGTGCCAGCAGTAACAGGGGTTATGGCTACACCTTC. Amino acids: CASSNRGYGYTF.